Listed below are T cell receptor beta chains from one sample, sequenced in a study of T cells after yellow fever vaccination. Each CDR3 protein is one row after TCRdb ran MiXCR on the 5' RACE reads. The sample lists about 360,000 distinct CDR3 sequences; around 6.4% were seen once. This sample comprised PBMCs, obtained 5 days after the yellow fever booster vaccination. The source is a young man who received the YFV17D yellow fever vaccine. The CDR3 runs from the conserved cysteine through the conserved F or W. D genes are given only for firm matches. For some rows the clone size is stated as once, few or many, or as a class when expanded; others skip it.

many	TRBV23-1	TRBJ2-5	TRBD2	TGCGCCAGCAGTCATGGGCCGACTAGCGGGAATGAGACCCAGTACTTC	CASSHGPTSGNETQYF
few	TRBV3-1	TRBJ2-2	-	TGTGCCAGCAGCCAGTCGACAGGGAGGTCCCCCGGGGAGCTGTTTTTT	CASSQSTGRSPGELFF
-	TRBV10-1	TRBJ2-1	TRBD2	TGCGCCAGCAGTGAGTCCGCGGGAGGGTTGGGTGAGCAGTTCTTC	CASSESAGGLGEQFF
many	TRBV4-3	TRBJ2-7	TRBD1	TGCGCCAGCAGCCAAGGGATGGGGTCGGGCTACAGGGGGCTGTACGAGCAGTACTTC	CASSQGMGSGYRGLYEQYF
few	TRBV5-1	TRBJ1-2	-	TGCGCCAGCAGCTTGGGTTATCTGGACATACAAGACTCCTACACCTTC	CASSLGYLDIQDSYTF
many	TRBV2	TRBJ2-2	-	TGTGCCAGCAGTGACATCGGGATAAACACCGGGGAGCTGTTTTTT	CASSDIGINTGELFF
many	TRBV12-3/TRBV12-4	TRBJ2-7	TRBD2	TGTGCCAGCAGTCCCCGGACTAGCGGGAAATACGAGCAGTACTTC	CASSPRTSGKYEQYF
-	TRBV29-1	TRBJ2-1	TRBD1	TGCAGCGTGGGACAGGGTAGACGCAATGAGCAGTTCTTC	CSVGQGRRNEQFF
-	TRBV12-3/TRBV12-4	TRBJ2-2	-	TGTGCCAGCACCAAAGCAGGGGAGCTGTTTTTT	CASTKAGELFF
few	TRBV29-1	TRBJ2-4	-	TGCAGCGTTGAAGGGGCCAAAAACATTCAGTACTTC	CSVEGAKNIQYF
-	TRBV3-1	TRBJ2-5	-	TGTGCCAGCAGCCACTATTCGAGTCAGATACAAGAGACCCAGTACTTC	CASSHYSSQIQETQYF
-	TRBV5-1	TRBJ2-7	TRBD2	TGCGCCAGCAGCTTTGGACTAGCGGGAGGGGTCGCCTACGAGCAGTACTTC	CASSFGLAGGVAYEQYF
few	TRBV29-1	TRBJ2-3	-	TGCAGCGTTGTAGCCAGAAAGAACACAGATACGCAGTATTTT	CSVVARKNTDTQYF
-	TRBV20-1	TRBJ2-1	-	TGCATTGCTAGACATCGGAACCGAGACTACAATGAGCAGTTCTTC	CIARHRNRDYNEQFF
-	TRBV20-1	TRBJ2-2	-	TGCAGTGCTATAAGACGGGACATAGTAAACGGGGAGCTGTTTTTT	CSAIRRDIVNGELFF
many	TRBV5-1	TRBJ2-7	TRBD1	TGCGCCAGCAGCTTGTCGGGACAGTCCGAGCAGTACTTC	CASSLSGQSEQYF
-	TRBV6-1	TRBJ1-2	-	TGTGCCAGCAGAGTACAGGTCGCCGCGCCCGGCTACACCTTC	CASRVQVAAPGYTF
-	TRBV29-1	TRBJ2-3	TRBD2	TGCAGCGTTGACCTCGTTATACTAGCGGGAGATACGCAGTATTTT	CSVDLVILAGDTQYF
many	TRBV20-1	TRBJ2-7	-	TGCAGTGCTAGGGCGGATACAGGGCAGTACTTC	CSARADTGQYF